The text below deals with one T cell receptor (beta chain). Its recognized antigen is unknown. Base quality data are lacking; no much larger clone is found one base away. The time point label of this sample denotes: about 28 days (+/-7) after the second vaccine dose. Because spike-specific TCR depth and breadth did not differ between the two schedules, AZD1222 recipients who got a second dose at roughly 4 weeks were pooled with those who got a second dose at roughly 12 weeks. Vaccinee samples came from UK trials COV001 and COV002, including a single-blind randomized controlled phase 2/3 trial of AZD1222 (ChAdOx1 nCoV-19) in healthy adults. For TCRbeta chain sequencing, PBMC samples from trial participants were taken at day 0 and at day 28 after the second dose. The data were taken from a study of T cell responses to AZD1222 COVID-19 vaccine (dated by TCRdb to the early 2020s). At the level of the whole study: TCR sequencing was performed for about 250 trial participants, of whom about 200 were given two doses of AZD1222 and around 25 were given two doses of MenACWY control vaccine. Trial participants were enrolled by age into 18-55, 56-69 and 70-plus year subgroups, with around 150, 28 and 57 TCR-sequenced participants respectively.

Here is what the overall study found, with its caveats: Conclusions about previously exposed vaccinees were limited because only 6 or 7 AZD1222 recipients were SARS-CoV-2 seropositive at baseline. In the small 56-69-year group, the increase in depth fell short of significance, most likely because of low power. Epitopes outside the regions mutated in the B.1.351 and B.1.1.7 variants were reportedly recognized by nearly half of the unique spike-specific TCRs. Because no day 14 peak-response samples were available, the repertoires could be characterized only after the peak T cell response. The whole spike protein was spanned by vaccine-associated CD4 TCRs, and dominant responses were seen in regions 160-218 and 743-854. After two AZD1222 doses, both the breadth and the depth of spike-specific TCRs were significantly higher than at day 0 and than in MenACWY recipients. Participants were mostly white British and included more females than males, and it was suggested by the authors that clonal diversity may have been underestimated.

The CDR3 regions of human TCRbeta chains were analyzed by immunosequencing. The source study handled its data this way. TCRs in the repertoires were compared against a reference library of SARS-CoV-2-specific TCRs that had been generated with the MIRA antigen-specificity platform. Breadth meant the fraction of unique TCRs that were SARS-CoV-2-associated, whereas depth meant the fraction of total T cells that were SARS-CoV-2-associated. Using the MIRA data, each spike-specific TCR was assigned both to the spike region to which the TCR was reactive and to a CD4 or CD8 class. Log10-transformed breadth and depth values were compared by one-way ANOVA with Sidak's multiple comparisons tests. The clones in this table, taken by TCRdb from immuneACCESS, are in-frame only. Not every clone is retained; where verified, under half of the shortfall comes from an unresolved V gene, and the cause of the rest is unknown. That table furnishes V, J and clone size, whereas the DNA furnished D and trimming. The sample includes approximately 150,000 clones, with over 85% observed a single time. 1.5% to 2% of the sample lies in the top ten.

Cut back by 0 bases and 0 bases, the V and J ends lie 14 bases apart. The CDR3 measures 17 amino acids from cysteine to phenylalanine. The sequence is cut down to CDR3 DNA, 51 bases in frame from base 1. CDR1 and CDR2 (LGHNA, YSLEER) derive from the germline V gene. Material: peripheral blood, obtained 28 days after the second AZD1222 dose. This sequence uses TRBV4-3 and TRBJ1-2, with the D gene not confidently named. The receptor's source is an adult who received the AZD1222 COVID-19 vaccine. At the DNA level, the sequence is TGCGCCAGCAGCCAAGATCAAGGCTTTAGTTCTAACTATGGCTACACCTTC. Translated, it reads CASSQDQGFSSNYGYTF.